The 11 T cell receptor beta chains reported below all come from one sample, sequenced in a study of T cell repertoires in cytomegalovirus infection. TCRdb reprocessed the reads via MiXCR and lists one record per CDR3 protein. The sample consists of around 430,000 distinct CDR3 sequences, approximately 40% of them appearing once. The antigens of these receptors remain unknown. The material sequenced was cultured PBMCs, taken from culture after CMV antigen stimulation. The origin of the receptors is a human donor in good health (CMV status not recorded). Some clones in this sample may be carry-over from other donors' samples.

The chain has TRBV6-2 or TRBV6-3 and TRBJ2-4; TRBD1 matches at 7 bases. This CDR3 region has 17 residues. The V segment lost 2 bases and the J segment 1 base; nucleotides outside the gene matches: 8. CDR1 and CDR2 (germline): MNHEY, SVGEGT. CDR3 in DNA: TGTGCCAGCAGTTACCCCGGGACAGCCTCTGCCAAAAACATTCAGTACTTC. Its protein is CASSYPGTASAKNIQYF.

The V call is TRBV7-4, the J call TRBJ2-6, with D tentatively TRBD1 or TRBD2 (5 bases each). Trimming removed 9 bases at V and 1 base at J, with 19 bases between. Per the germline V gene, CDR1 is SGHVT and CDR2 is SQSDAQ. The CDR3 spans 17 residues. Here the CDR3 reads CAREGAGTLSGANVLTF. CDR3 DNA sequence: TGTGCCAGGGAAGGGGCAGGGACCCTTTCTGGGGCCAACGTCCTGACTTTC. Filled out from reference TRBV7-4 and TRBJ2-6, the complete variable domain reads GAGVSQSPRYKVAKRGRDVALRCDSISGHVTLYWYRQTLGQGSEVLTYSQSDAQRDKSGRPSGRFSAERPERSVSTLKIQRTEQGDSAVYLCAREGAGTLSGANVLTFGAGSRLTVL.

The CDR3 DNA is TGCGCCAGCAGCGGGGGACCCCTCGGTGATACGCAGTATTTT. This encodes CASSGGPLGDTQYF. The rearrangement links TRBV5-1 to TRBJ2-3; tentatively, D is TRBD1 or TRBD2 (5 bases each). The V and J ends lost 4 bases and 6 bases respectively, with 15 bases between them. The V gene's germline CDR1 is SGHRS and CDR2 YFSETQ. The CDR3 consists of 14 residues. The variable domain in full, with the rest retrieved from reference TRBV5-1 and TRBJ2-3, is KAGVTQTPRYLIKTRGQQVTLSCSPISGHRSVSWYQQTPGQGLQFLFEYFSETQRNKGNFPGRFSGRQFSNSRSEMNVSTLELGDSALYLCASSGGPLGDTQYFGPGTRLTVL.

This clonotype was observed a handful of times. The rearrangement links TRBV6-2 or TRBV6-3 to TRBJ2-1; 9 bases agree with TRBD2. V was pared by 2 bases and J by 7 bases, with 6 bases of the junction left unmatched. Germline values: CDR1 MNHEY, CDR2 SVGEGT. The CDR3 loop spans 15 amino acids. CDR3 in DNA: TGTGCCAGCAGTTACGGAGGGGCGGGGGGGAATGAGCAGTTCTTC. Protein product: CASSYGGAGGNEQFF.

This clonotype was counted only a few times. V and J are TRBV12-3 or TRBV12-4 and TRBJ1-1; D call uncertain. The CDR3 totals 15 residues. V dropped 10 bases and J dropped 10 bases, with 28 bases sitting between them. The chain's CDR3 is CATSFGVSPGEGAFF. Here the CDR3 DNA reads TGTGCCACCTCGTTTGGCGTGTCACCCGGGGAGGGAGCTTTCTTT.

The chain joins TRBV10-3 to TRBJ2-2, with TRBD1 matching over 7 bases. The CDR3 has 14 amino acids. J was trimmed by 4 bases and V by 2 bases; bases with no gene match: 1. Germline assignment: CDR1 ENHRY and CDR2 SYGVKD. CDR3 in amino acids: CAISEDRATGELFF. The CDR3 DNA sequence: TGTGCCATCAGTGAGGACAGGGCCACCGGGGAGCTGTTTTTT.

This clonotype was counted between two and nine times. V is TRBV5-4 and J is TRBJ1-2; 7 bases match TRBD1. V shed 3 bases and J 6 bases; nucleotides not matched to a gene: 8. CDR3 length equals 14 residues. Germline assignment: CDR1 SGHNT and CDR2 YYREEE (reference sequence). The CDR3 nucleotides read TGTGCCAGCAGCTGGCGCAGGGGGGTCGATGGCTACACCTTC. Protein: CASSWRRGVDGYTF.

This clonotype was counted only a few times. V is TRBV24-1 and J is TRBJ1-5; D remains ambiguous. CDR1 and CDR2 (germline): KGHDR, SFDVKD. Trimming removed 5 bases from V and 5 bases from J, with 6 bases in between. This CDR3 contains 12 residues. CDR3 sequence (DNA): TGTGCCACCAGTGTCCCCGATCAGCCCCAGCATTTT. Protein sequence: CATSVPDQPQHF.

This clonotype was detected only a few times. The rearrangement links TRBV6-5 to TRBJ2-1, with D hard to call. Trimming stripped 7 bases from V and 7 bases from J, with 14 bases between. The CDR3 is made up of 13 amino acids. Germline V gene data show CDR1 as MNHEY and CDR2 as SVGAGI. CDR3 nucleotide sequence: TGTGCCAGCATCAATAACCTGGCGAATGAGCAGTTCTTC. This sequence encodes CASINNLANEQFF.

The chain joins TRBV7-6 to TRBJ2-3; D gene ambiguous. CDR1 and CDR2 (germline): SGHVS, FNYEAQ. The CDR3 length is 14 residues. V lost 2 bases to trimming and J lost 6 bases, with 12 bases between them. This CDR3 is CASSLFAAQDTQYF. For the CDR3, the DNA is TGTGCCAGCAGCTTATTTGCGGCGCAGGATACGCAGTATTTT.

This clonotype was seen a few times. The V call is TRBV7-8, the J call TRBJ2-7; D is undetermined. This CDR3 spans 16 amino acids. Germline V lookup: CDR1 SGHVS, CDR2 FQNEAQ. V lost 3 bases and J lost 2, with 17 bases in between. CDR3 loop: CASSFPPKSGPYEQYF. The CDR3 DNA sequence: TGTGCCAGCAGCTTCCCCCCGAAAAGTGGGCCCTACGAGCAGTACTTC. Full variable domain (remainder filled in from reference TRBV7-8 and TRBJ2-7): GAGVSQSPRYKVAKRGQDVALRCDPISGHVSLFWYQQALGQGPEFLTYFQNEAQLDKSGLPSDRFFAERPEGSVSTLKIQRTQQEDSAVYLCASSFPPKSGPYEQYFGPGTRLTVT.